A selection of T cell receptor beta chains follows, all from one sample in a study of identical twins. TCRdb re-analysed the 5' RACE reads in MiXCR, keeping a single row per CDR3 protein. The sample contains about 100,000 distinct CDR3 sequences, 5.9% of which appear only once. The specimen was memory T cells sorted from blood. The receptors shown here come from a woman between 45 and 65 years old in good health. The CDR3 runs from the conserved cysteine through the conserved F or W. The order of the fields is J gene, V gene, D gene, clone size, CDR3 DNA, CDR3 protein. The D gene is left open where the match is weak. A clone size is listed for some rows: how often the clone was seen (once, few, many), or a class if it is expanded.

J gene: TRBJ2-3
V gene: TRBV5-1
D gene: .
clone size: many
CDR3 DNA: TGCGCCAGCAGCCCCGGGGGAGACACAGATACGCAGTATTTT
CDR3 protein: CASSPGGDTDTQYF

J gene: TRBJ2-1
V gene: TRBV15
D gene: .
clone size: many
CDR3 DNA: TGTGCCACCAGCAGAGCCGCGGGAAGGGAGCAGTTCTTC
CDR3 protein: CATSRAAGREQFF

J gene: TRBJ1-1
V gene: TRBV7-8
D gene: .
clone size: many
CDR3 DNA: TGTGCCAGCAGCGAGACACTGAACACTGAAGCTTTCTTT
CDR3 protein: CASSETLNTEAFF

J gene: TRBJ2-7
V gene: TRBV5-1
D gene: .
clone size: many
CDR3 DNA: TGCGCCAGCAGCCAAGACAACTCGGCCCTCTACGAGCAGTACTTC
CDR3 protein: CASSQDNSALYEQYF

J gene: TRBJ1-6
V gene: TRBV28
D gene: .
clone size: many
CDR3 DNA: TGTGCCAGCAGCTACGGGCGGGGTACACCCCTCCACTTT
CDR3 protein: CASSYGRGTPLHF

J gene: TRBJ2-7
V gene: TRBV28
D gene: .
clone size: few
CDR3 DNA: TGTGCCAGCAGCGTCCCCCTGGCTAGGGAATACGAGCAGTACTTC
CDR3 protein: CASSVPLAREYEQYF

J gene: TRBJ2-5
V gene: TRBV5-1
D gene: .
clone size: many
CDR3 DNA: TGCGCCAGCAGCGTAAGCGGGTCACAAGAGACCCAGTACTTC
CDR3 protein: CASSVSGSQETQYF

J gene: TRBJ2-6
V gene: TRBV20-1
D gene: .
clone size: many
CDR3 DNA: TGCAGTGCTAGAGATCCCAACTCTGGGGCCAACGTCCTGACTTTC
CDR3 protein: CSARDPNSGANVLTF

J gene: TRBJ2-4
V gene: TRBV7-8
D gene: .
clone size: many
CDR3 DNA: TGTGCCAGCAGCTTTTTACAGGGTCCACAAAACATTCAGTACTTC
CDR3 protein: CASSFLQGPQNIQYF

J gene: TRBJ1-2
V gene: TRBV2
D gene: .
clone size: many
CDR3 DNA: TGTGCCAGCAGAACGTCCGGCAGCGATGGCTACACCTTC
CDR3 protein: CASRTSGSDGYTF

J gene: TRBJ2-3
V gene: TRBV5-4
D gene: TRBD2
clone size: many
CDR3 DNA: TGTGCCAGCAGCTCGCCCGGGAGGCCGAGGGGAGATACGCAGTATTTT
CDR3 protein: CASSSPGRPRGDTQYF

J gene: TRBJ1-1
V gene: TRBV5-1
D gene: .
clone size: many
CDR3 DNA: TGCGCCAGCAGCTTGGGTCTGGGGGGGAACACTGAAGCTTTCTTT
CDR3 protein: CASSLGLGGNTEAFF

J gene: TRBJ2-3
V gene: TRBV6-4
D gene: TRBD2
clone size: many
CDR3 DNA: TGTGCCAGCAGTGAGGCGGGAGGAACAGATACGCAGTATTTT
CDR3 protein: CASSEAGGTDTQYF

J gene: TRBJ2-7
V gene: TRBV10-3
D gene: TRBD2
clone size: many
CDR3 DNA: TGTGCCATCAGTATAGTGGGAGGGCTCTACGAGCAGTACTTC
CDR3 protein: CAISIVGGLYEQYF

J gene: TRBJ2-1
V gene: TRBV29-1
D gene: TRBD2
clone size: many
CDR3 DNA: TGCAGCGTGGGGACTAGCGGGAGTGCGTATGAGCAGTTCTTC
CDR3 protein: CSVGTSGSAYEQFF

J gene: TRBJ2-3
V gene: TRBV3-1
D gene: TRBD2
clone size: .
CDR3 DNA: TGTGCCAGCAGCCAGGCTAGCGGGAGGGCCCTGGATACGCAGTATTTT
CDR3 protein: CASSQASGRALDTQYF

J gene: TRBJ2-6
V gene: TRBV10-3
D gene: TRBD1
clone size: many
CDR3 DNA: TGTGCCATCAGCGGACAGGGGGCGGGGGCCAACGTCCTGACTTTC
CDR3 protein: CAISGQGAGANVLTF

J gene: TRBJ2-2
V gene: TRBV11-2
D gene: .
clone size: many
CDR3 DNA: TGTGCCAGCAGCTTCAAGAACACCGGGGAGCTGTTTTTT
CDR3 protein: CASSFKNTGELFF

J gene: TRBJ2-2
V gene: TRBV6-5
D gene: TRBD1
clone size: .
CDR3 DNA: TGTGCCAGCAGTAATACAGGGGACACCGGGGAGCTGTTTTTT
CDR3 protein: CASSNTGDTGELFF